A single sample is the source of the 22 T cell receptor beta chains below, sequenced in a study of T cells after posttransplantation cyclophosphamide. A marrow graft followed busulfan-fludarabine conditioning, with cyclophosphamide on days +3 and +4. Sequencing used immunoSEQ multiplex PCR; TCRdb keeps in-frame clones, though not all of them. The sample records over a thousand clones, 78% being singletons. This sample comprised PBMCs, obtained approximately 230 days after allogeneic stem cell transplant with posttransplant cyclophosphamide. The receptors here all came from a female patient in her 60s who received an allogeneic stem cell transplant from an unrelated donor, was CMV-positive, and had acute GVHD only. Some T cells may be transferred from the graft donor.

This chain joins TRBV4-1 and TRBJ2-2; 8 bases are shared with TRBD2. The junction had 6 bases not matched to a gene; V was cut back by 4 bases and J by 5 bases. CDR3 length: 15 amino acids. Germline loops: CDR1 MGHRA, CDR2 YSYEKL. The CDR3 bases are TGCGCCAGCAGCCTTCAGAGCGGGAGTACCGGGGAGCTGTTTTTT. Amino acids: CASSLQSGSTGELFF.

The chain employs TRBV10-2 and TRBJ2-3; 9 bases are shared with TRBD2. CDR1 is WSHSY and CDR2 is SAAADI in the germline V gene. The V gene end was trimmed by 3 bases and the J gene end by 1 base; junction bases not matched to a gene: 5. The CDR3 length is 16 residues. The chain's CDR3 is CASSDGLAWGTDTQYF. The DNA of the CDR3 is TGCGCCAGCAGTGACGGACTAGCGTGGGGCACAGATACGCAGTATTTT.

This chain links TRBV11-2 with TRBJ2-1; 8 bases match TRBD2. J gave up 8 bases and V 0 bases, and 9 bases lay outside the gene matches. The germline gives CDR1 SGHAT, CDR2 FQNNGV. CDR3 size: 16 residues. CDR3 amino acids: CASSLDESGRGDEQFF. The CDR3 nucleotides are TGTGCCAGCAGCTTAGATGAGAGCGGGAGAGGAGATGAGCAGTTCTTC.

In DNA, the CDR3 is TGTGCCAGCAGGGGGGGGACAGGCGACGGGACTAGCGGGCACTACGAGCAGTACTTC. Encoded protein: CASRGGTGDGTSGHYEQYF. The chain recombines TRBV6-4 with TRBJ2-7; 12 nucleotides agree with TRBD2. The CDR3 is 19 residues long. V shed 6 bases and J 3 bases; nucleotides not matched to a gene: 18. CDR1 and CDR2 (germline): MRHNA, SNTAGT.

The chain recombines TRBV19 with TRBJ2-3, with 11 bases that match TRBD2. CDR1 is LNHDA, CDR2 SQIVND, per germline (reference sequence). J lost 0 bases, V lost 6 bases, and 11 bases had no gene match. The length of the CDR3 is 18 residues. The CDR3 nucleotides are TGTGCCAGTAGAAGGACTAGCGGGCTCGGCTCTAGCACAGATACGCAGTATTTT. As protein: CASRRTSGLGSSTDTQYF. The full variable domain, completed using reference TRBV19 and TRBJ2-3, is DGGITQSPKYLFRKEGQNVTLSCEQNLNHDAMYWYRQDPGQGLRLIYYSQIVNDFQKGDIAEGYSVSREKKESFPLTVTSAQKNPTAFYLCASRRTSGLGSSTDTQYFGPGTRLTVL.

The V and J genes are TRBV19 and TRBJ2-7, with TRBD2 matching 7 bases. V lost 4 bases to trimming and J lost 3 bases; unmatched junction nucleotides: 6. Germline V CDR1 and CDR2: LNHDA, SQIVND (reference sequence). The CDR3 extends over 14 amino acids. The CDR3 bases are TGTGCCAGTAGTAGCGGGGGTCCCAACTACGAGCAGTACTTC. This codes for CASSSGGPNYEQYF.

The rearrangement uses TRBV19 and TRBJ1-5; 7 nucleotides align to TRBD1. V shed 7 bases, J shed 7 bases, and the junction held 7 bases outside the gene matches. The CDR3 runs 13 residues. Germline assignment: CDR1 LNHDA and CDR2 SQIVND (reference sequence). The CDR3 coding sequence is TGTGCCAGTAAAGGGGGCCTTGGACAGCCCCAGCATTTT. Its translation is CASKGGLGQPQHF.

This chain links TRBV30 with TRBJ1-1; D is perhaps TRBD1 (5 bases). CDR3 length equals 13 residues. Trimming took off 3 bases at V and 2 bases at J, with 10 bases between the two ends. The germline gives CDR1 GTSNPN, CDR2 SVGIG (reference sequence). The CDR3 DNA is TGTGCCTGGAGCACCCAGGGTAACACTGAAGCTTTCTTT. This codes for CAWSTQGNTEAFF.

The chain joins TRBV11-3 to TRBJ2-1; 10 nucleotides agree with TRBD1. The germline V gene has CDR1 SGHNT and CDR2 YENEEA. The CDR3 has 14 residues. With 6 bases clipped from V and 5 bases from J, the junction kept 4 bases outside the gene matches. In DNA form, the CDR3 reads TGTGCCAGCAGTGGGGACAGGGGAAACAATGAGCAGTTCTTC. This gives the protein CASSGDRGNNEQFF.

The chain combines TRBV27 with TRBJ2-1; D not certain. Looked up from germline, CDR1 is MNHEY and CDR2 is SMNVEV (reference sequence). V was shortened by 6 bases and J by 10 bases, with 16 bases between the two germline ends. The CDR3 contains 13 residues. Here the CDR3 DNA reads TGTGCCAGCAGCCTCCCTAGGATACACGAGCAGTTCTTC. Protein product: CASSLPRIHEQFF.

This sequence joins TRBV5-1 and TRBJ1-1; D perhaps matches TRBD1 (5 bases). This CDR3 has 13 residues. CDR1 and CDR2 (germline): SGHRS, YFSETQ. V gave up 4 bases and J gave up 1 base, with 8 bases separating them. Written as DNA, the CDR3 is TGCGCCAGCAGCAAAACAGGGAACACTGAAGCTTTCTTT. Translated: CASSKTGNTEAFF. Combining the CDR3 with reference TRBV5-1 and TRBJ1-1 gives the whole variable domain KAGVTQTPRYLIKTRGQQVTLSCSPISGHRSVSWYQQTPGQGLQFLFEYFSETQRNKGNFPGRFSGRQFSNSRSEMNVSTLELGDSALYLCASSKTGNTEAFFGQGTRLTVV.

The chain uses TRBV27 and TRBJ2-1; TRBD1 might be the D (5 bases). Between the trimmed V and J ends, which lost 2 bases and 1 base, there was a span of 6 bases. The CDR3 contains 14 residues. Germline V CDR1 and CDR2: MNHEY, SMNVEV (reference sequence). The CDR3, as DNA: TGTGCCAGCAGTTTAGGACAATCCTACAATGAGCAGTTCTTC. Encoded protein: CASSLGQSYNEQFF.

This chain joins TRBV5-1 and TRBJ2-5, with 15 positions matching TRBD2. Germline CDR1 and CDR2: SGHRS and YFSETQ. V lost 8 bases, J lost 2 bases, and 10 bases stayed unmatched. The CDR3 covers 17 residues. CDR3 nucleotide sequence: TGCGCCAGTAACTTGGGACTAGCGGGGGGACCTCAAGAGACCCAGTACTTC. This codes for CASNLGLAGGPQETQYF.

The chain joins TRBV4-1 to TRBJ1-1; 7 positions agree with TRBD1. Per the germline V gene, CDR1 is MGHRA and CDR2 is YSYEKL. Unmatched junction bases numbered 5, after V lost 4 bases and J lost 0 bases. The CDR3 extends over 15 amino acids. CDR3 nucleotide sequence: TGCGCCAGCAGCCGAGAACAGGGGATGAACACTGAAGCTTTCTTT. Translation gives CASSREQGMNTEAFF.

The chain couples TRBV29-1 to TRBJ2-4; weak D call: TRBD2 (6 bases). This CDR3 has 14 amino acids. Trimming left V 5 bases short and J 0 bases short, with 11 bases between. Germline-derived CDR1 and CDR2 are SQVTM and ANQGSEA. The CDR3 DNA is TGCAGCGTTATGGGACTCGTAGCCAAAAACATTCAGTACTTC. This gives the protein CSVMGLVAKNIQYF.

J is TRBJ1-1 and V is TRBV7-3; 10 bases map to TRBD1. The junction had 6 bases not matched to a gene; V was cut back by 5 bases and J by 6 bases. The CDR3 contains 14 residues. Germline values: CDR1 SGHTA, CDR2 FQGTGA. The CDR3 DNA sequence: TGTGCCAGCAGCCCCCGGGACAGGGGATCTGAAGCTTTCTTT. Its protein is CASSPRDRGSEAFF.

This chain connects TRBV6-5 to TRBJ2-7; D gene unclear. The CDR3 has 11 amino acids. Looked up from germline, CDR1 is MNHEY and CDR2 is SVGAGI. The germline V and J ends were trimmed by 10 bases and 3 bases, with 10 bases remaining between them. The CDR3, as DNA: TGTGCCATTAAATCGGGCTACGAGCAGTACTTC. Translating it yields CAIKSGYEQYF.

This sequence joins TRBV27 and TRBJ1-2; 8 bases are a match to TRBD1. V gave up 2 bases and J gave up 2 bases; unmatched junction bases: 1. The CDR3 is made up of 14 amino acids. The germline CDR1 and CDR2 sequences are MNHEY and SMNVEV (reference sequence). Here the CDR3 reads CASSLDRGNYGYTF. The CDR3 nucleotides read TGTGCCAGCAGTTTAGACAGGGGAAACTATGGCTACACCTTC.

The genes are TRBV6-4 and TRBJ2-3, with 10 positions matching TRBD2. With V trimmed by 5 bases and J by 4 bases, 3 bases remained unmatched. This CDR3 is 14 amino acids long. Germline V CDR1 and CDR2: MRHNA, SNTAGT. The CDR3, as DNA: TGTGCCAGCAGTTCGGGGACTAGCGCAGATACGCAGTATTTT. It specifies CASSSGTSADTQYF.

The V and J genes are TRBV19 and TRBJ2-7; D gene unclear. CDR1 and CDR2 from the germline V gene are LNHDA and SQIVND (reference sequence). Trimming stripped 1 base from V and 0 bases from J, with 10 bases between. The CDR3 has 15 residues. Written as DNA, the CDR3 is TGTGCCAGTAGTATAGTGGTAGCTCGCTCCTACGAGCAGTACTTC. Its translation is CASSIVVARSYEQYF.

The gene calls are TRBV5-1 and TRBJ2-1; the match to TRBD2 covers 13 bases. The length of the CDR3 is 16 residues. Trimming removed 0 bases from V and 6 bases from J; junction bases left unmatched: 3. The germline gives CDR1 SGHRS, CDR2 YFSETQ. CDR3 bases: TGCGCCAGCAGCTTGGGACTAGCGGGAGGCTCCAATGAGCAGTTCTTC. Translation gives CASSLGLAGGSNEQFF.

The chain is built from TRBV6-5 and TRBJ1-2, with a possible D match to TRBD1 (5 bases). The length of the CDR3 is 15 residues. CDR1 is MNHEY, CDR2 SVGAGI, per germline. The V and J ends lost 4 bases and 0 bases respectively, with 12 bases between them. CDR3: CASSSTGGANYGYTF. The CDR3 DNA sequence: TGTGCCAGCAGTTCCACCGGGGGAGCTAACTATGGCTACACCTTC.